This T cell receptor (beta chain) emerged from a study of blood T cell repertoires in COVID-19. Overall study context: Samples representing acute and convalescent COVID-19 were sourced from the United States, Italy and Spain.

This clone came up once. With V trimmed by 5 bases and J by 6 bases, 10 bases remained unmatched. CDR1 and CDR2 from the germline V gene are KGHSH and LQKENI. The CDR3 loop spans 15 amino acids. The assay was immunoSEQ multiplex PCR, and TCRdb's table has in-frame clones only and misses some. Among about 230,000 clones, about 88% were seen once, and the ten largest hold around 0.96%. The specimen was peripheral blood. The receptor was derived from a middle-aged man with acute or convalescent COVID-19. The chain joins TRBV18 to TRBJ1-2; 9 positions match TRBD1. CDR3 region: CASSTRTGEANGYTF. The CDR3, as DNA: TGTGCCAGCTCAACTCGGACAGGGGAGGCTAATGGCTACACCTTC.